The next 5 T cell receptor beta chains were all read from a single sample in a study of control samples from healthy donors and cancer patients. TCRdb's table, derived via immunoSEQ multiplex PCR, lists solely in-frame clones and lacks some. Among fewer than 200,000 clones listed, 90% to 95% were seen once. Sequenced input: blood. The receptors come from a man between 18 and 29 years old in good health.

This clone was recorded only once. The chain joins TRBV5-1 to TRBJ2-3, with D uncertain. CDR1 and CDR2 from the germline V gene are SGHRS and YFSETQ. V was trimmed by 1 base and J by 2 bases, leaving 11 bases between them. This CDR3 region has 15 residues. The CDR3 is CASSLHGPYTDTQYF. For the CDR3, the DNA is TGCGCCAGCAGCTTGCACGGGCCTTACACAGATACGCAGTATTTT.

This rearrangement joins TRBV21-1 to TRBJ1-5. TRBV21-1 is tagged as a pseudogene. The CDR3 consists of 14 residues. CDR3 sequence (DNA): TGTGCCAGCAGCAAGGGATATAGCAATCAGCCCCAGCATTTT. This sequence encodes CASSKGYSNQPQHF.

V is TRBV6-5 and J is TRBJ1-5, with TRBD1 identical over 8 bases. Germline V lookup: CDR1 MNHEY, CDR2 SVGAGI. Trimming took 6 bases from V and 3 from J; bases not matched to a gene: 7. CDR3 size: 15 residues. The DNA of the CDR3 is TGTGCCAGCAGGCCCCGACAGGGGATCAATCAGCCCCAGCATTTT. As protein: CASRPRQGINQPQHF.

The chain is built from TRBV6-1 and TRBJ1-5; D uncertain. This CDR3 spans 14 amino acids. Trimming pared 1 base from V and 4 bases from J, leaving 8 bases between. The germline CDR1 and CDR2 sequences are MNHNS and SASEGT. CDR3 amino acids: CASSEVGQNQPQHF. The CDR3, as DNA: TGTGCCAGCAGTGAAGTTGGTCAGAATCAGCCCCAGCATTTT.

As regards this clone: One end of the junction does not line up with germline, which may come from a read error. V and J are TRBV6-6 and TRBJ2-1; 10 bases line up with TRBD2. The CDR3 runs 13 residues. The V gene's germline CDR1 is MNHNY and CDR2 SVGAGI (reference sequence). The CDR3: CASSYRAAGGQVF. DNA for the CDR3: TGTGCCAGCAGTTACAGGGCAGCGGGGGGGCAAGTCTTC.